Each of the 9 T cell receptor beta chains below was sequenced from the same sample in a study of STAT5B mutations in CD4+ large granular lymphocyte leukemia. Here immunoSEQ multiplex PCR was the method, and the copy in TCRdb shows in-frame clones only, minus some. The sample holds some 40,000 clones; roughly 85% are singletons and the top ten take roughly 1.3%. Material: CD4+ T cells from blood buffy coats. The receptor source for this set is a human donor in good health.

The CDR3 bases are TGTGCCTGGAGTCAAATACAGGGTTATTGGAACATTCAGTACTTC. This translates into CAWSQIQGYWNIQYF. The chain combines TRBV30 with TRBJ2-4, with D tentatively TRBD1 (6 bases). The length of the CDR3 is 15 residues. Looked up from germline, CDR1 is GTSNPN and CDR2 is SVGIG (reference sequence). Trimming removed 2 bases from V and 7 bases from J, with 18 bases in between. The variable domain in full, completed from reference TRBV30 and TRBJ2-4, reads SQTIHQWPATLVQPVGSPLSLECTVEGTSNPNLYWYRQAAGRGLQLLFYSVGIGQISSEVPQNLSASRPQDRQFILSSKKLLLSDSGFYLCAWSQIQGYWNIQYFGAGTRLSVL.

The V gene is TRBV29-1, the J gene TRBJ2-1, with TRBD1 matching 8 bases. Germline V gene sequence: CDR1 SQVTM, CDR2 ANQGSEA. The V segment lost 2 bases and the J segment 7 bases; nucleotides outside the gene matches: 1. The CDR3 totals 12 residues. CDR3 protein: CSVERQGNEQFF. CDR3 DNA: TGCAGCGTTGAAAGACAGGGGAATGAGCAGTTCTTC.

This sequence joins TRBV7-9 and TRBJ2-1; 8 bases match TRBD2. Germline V CDR1 and CDR2: SEHNR, FQNEAQ (reference sequence). Trimming cost V 7 bases and J 4 bases; bases outside gene matches: 18. The CDR3 loop spans 18 amino acids. CDR3: CASTGGERGRQAYNEQFF. Written as DNA, the CDR3 is TGTGCCAGCACCGGGGGGGAACGGGGCCGGCAGGCTTACAATGAGCAGTTCTTC.

The V gene is TRBV6-5, the J gene TRBJ2-5; tentatively, D is TRBD2 (6 bases). TRBJ2-7 matches the DNA end more closely, so the J call is doubtful. The CDR3 has 15 amino acids. Germline CDR1 is MNHEY and CDR2 is SVGAGI. The CDR3, as DNA: TGTGCCAGCAGCACGGGACTTCCGAGCTCCTACGAGCAGTACTTC. This encodes CASSTGLPSSYEQYF.

V usage is TRBV19 and J usage is TRBJ1-2; 9 bases map to TRBD1. Per germline, CDR1 LNHDA and CDR2 SQIVND (reference sequence). V shed 6 bases, J shed 4 bases, and the junction held 3 bases outside the gene matches. There are 13 residues in the CDR3. CDR3 loop: CASRGQGPYGYTF. The CDR3 DNA reads as TGTGCCAGTAGGGGACAGGGCCCCTATGGCTACACCTTC.

This chain joins TRBV6-5 and TRBJ2-7, with D possibly called TRBD1 or TRBD2 (6 bases each). From germline, CDR1 is MNHEY and CDR2 SVGAGI. This CDR3 spans 14 amino acids. Trimming shortened V by 1 base and J by 7 bases, and 14 bases separated the two germline ends. The CDR3 sequence is CASSYFPGGREQYF. As DNA, the CDR3 is TGTGCCAGCAGTTACTTCCCTGGGGGGCGGGAGCAGTACTTC.

The chain joins TRBV7-8 to TRBJ1-2; 7 bases line up with TRBD1. The germline CDR1 and CDR2 sequences are SGHVS and FQNEAQ. This CDR3 spans 16 amino acids. Germline trimming cut 4 bases from V and 4 bases from J; bases unmatched to any gene: 12. This chain's CDR3 is CASSSLATGMGYGYTF. In DNA form, the CDR3 reads TGTGCCAGCAGCTCCCTAGCGACAGGGATGGGCTATGGCTACACCTTC.

The chain is built from TRBV5-1 and TRBJ2-7, with TRBD2 matching 12 bases. The CDR3 runs to 16 residues. The V segment lost 0 bases and the J segment 5 bases; nucleotides outside the gene matches: 6. Germline V gives CDR1 SGHRS, CDR2 YFSETQ. CDR3 coding DNA: TGCGCCAGCAGCTTGGGGCTAGCGGGAGGGCCCAACGAGCAGTACTTC. Its protein is CASSLGLAGGPNEQYF.

This rearrangement joins TRBV5-4 to TRBJ2-3, with 10 bases identical to TRBD2. The CDR3 loop spans 16 amino acids. Losses at the gene ends were 0 bases for V and 3 bases for J; bases not matched to a gene: 4. Per the germline V gene, CDR1 is SGHNT and CDR2 is YYREEE (reference sequence). The CDR3 DNA sequence: TGTGCCAGCAGCTTGGAGGGACTAGCGACGACAGATACGCAGTATTTT. Encoded protein: CASSLEGLATTDTQYF.